This section outlines one T cell receptor (beta chain) sequence together with its context. Its antigen is as yet unknown. Trimming removed 7 bases from V and 4 bases from J, with 18 bases in between. CDR3 length: 15 residues. CDR1 SGHVS and CDR2 FQNEAQ come from the germline V gene. Libraries were prepared by immunoSEQ multiplex PCR; TCRdb keeps only in-frame clonotypes and omits some of them. The table includes 95,000 to 150,000 clones, 87% detected once. These data belong to a study of T cell responses to AZD1222 COVID-19 vaccine. Looking at the study overall: Second doses at about 4 or about 12 weeks were pooled.

Findings and limits, study-wide: Spike as a whole was targeted by vaccine-associated CD4 TCRs, dominant at 160-218 and 743-854.

The chain recombines TRBV7-8 with TRBJ2-3; tentative D call: TRBD2 (7 bases). The receptor was derived from an adult in good health. The source was peripheral blood, collected on day 0 of AZD1222 vaccination. CDR3 amino acids: CASTPLGGGPDTQYF. In DNA form, the CDR3 reads TGTGCCAGCACGCCGTTGGGGGGGGGCCCAGATACGCAGTATTTT.